Sequencing of this T cell receptor beta chain was carried out in a study of blood T cell repertoires in COVID-19. Study background: Collection of acute and convalescent COVID-19 samples took place in the United States, Italy and Spain. Nucleic acid was either cDNA or gDNA, and it came from T cells, B-cell-depleted T cells, or PBMCs.

Using immunoSEQ multiplex PCR, the repertoire was profiled, and TCRdb retains in-frame clones only, with some absent. The table shows 150,000 or so clones, with 65% to 85% occurring only once. Germline values: CDR1 LGHNA, CDR2 YSLEER. The CDR3 has 16 amino acids. Trimming cost V 1 base and J 3 bases, with 12 bases left between them. Participants were placed into cohorts based on the clinical history they reported. This receptor was obtained from a man between 65 and 85 years old who had been exposed to COVID-19. The chain joins TRBV4-3 to TRBJ1-4; D possibly corresponds to TRBD1 (5 bases). The sequenced material came from PBMCs or T cells enriched from blood (not recorded which). The CDR3 region has the DNA TGCGCCAGCAGCCAAGCCGCAAGGGGCCCTAATGAAAAACTGTTTTTT. It yields the protein CASSQAARGPNEKLFF.